This TCR beta chain was observed in a study of blood T cell repertoires in COVID-19. At the level of the study: COVID-19 samples, acute and convalescent, were from the United States, Italy and Spain. PBMCs, B-cell-depleted T cells, or T cells were the source of the cDNA or gDNA that made up the material.

The V end was cut by 2 bases, the J end by 7 bases, with 15 bases between. CDR1 and CDR2 (germline): MNHEY, SMNVEV (reference sequence). The CDR3 is 16 amino acids. How the authors handled the data: Researchers report that nucleated cell counts were estimated from reference gene primer amplification. Sequenced by immunoSEQ multiplex PCR; TCRdb stores in-frame clones only, minus some. D and trimming were read from the DNA, whereas the V and J calls and clone size are those reported in that table. The sample shows 100,000 to 150,000 clones, 85% to 90% of them seen only once. The chain joins TRBV27 to TRBJ1-6; the D gene is possibly TRBD1 (5 bases). The receptor was isolated from a man aged 50 to 60 with acute or convalescent COVID-19. Sequenced sample: peripheral blood. The CDR3: CASSLRGISGNSPLHF. CDR3 bases: TGTGCCAGCAGTTTACGGGGGATCTCGGGAAATTCACCCCTCCACTTT.